These 15 T cell receptor beta chains share one sample of origin, sequenced in a study of blood T cells in healthy people across ages. The authors ran a second PCR of roughly 7 to 11 cycles using a sample-barcoded 5' primer and a J-beta primer mix. TCRdb re-analysed the 5' RACE reads in MiXCR, keeping a single row per CDR3 protein. The sample shows about 2 million distinct CDR3 sequences, less than 50% of them seen only once. The specimen was blood. The origin of the receptors is a woman aged 40-49 years in good health.

This clonotype was seen more than once but under ten times. This rearrangement joins TRBV9 to TRBJ2-5; D is possibly TRBD2 (5 bases). Germline assignment: CDR1 SGDLS and CDR2 YYNGEE. The CDR3 spans 15 residues. V shed 2 bases and J shed 4 bases, with 15 bases lying between them. The CDR3 spells CASSVGPGVRETQYF. The CDR3 nucleotides read TGTGCCAGCAGCGTGGGTCCCGGGGTCAGAGAGACCCAGTACTTC.

The chain carries TRBV14 and TRBJ1-1; 7 bases agree with TRBD1. Looked up from germline, CDR1 is SGHDN and CDR2 is FVKESK. The CDR3 covers 16 residues. With V trimmed by 3 bases and J by 0 bases, 7 bases remained unmatched. As DNA, the CDR3 is TGTGCCAGCAGCCATAGACAGGGTTTAATGAACACTGAAGCTTTCTTT. Protein: CASSHRQGLMNTEAFF. Full variable domain (missing parts from reference TRBV14 and TRBJ1-1): EAGVTQFPSHSVIEKGQTVTLRCDPISGHDNLYWYRRVMGKEIKFLLHFVKESKQDESGMPNNRFLAERTGGTYSTLKVQPAELEDSGVYFCASSHRQGLMNTEAFFGQGTRLTVV.

V is TRBV5-6 and J is TRBJ2-1; D not resolved. This CDR3 region has 13 residues. V was trimmed by 0 bases and J by 15 bases, leaving 16 bases between them. The V gene's germline CDR1 is SGHDT and CDR2 YYEEEE. The CDR3 DNA is TGTGCCAGCAGCTTGGGGGCAAACCGAGGTACGTTCTTC. Its protein is CASSLGANRGTFF.

The chain combines TRBV28 with TRBJ2-7; D gene unclear. V dropped 7 bases and J dropped 0 bases, with 7 bases sitting between them. From germline, CDR1 is MDHEN and CDR2 SYDVKM. This CDR3 is 12 amino acids long. CDR3 residues: CASNSYSYEQYF. The CDR3 DNA reads as TGTGCCAGCAACTCGTACTCCTACGAGCAGTACTTC.

The chain combines TRBV27 with TRBJ2-6; a weak D match, TRBD1 (5 bases). V lost 5 bases to trimming and J lost 0 bases, with 17 bases between them. The CDR3 is 18 residues long. Germline V gives CDR1 MNHEY, CDR2 SMNVEV (reference sequence). This CDR3 reads CASSPRTSPISGANVLTF. CDR3 nucleotide sequence: TGTGCCAGCAGTCCGAGGACAAGTCCCATCTCTGGGGCCAACGTCCTGACTTTC.

The chain couples TRBV4-2 to TRBJ2-1; D unclear. Trimming took off 2 bases at V and 9 bases at J, with 14 bases between the two ends. The CDR3 spans 14 residues. Germline CDR1 is LGHNA and CDR2 is YNFKEQ. CDR3 amino acids: CASSQSAGGGEQFF. The DNA for the CDR3 is TGTGCCAGCAGCCAATCAGCAGGTGGTGGTGAGCAGTTCTTC.

This clonotype was detected only a few times. This chain connects TRBV14 to TRBJ1-2; D is possibly TRBD1 (5 bases). CDR3 length: 17 residues. Between the trimmed V and J ends, which lost 4 bases and 0 bases, there was a span of 18 bases. The germline V gene encodes CDR1 SGHDN and CDR2 FVKESK. This CDR3 reads CASSPRQIESANYGYTF. The CDR3 DNA reads as TGTGCCAGCAGCCCTCGACAGATAGAATCAGCTAACTATGGCTACACCTTC.

The chain carries TRBV6-1 and TRBJ2-7; D ambiguous. CDR1 is MNHNS, CDR2 SASEGT, per germline. CDR3 length equals 13 residues. The V gene lost 6 bases and the J gene lost 2 bases, with 11 bases spanning the gap. CDR3 coding DNA: TGTGCCAGCAGAAAGTCTGAAACCTACGAGCAGTACTTC. Protein product: CASRKSETYEQYF.

This clonotype was recorded a few times. The chain couples TRBV4-1 to TRBJ2-1; tentatively, D is TRBD1 (6 bases). CDR1 is MGHRA and CDR2 is YSYEKL in the germline V gene. V lost 3 bases and J 8 bases, leaving 17 bases between the germline ends. The CDR3 is 15 residues long. CDR3 amino acids: CASSQGAPIDDEQFF. CDR3 in DNA: TGCGCCAGCAGCCAGGGGGCGCCCATAGACGATGAGCAGTTCTTC.

This chain uses TRBV4-2 with TRBJ1-3; D ambiguous. V lost 4 bases and J 0 bases, leaving 13 bases between the germline ends. Germline CDR1 LGHNA, CDR2 YNFKEQ. The CDR3 covers 16 residues. CDR3 DNA sequence: TGTGCCAGCAGCCCTCGGGTCAGCAACTCTGGAAACACCATATATTTT. Protein product: CASSPRVSNSGNTIYF.

The J gene is TRBJ1-1, the V gene TRBV20-1; D not certain. The V end was cut by 3 bases, the J end by 5 bases, with 19 bases between. Germline CDR1 is DFQATT and CDR2 is SNEGSKA (reference sequence). The CDR3 has 15 residues. The DNA of the CDR3 is TGCAGTGCTAGCGACCCCTCGGGGTTCGGAACTGAAGCTTTCTTT. Amino acids: CSASDPSGFGTEAFF.

About this clonotype itself: Relative to the germline gene, one junction end is altered; a read error may explain this. The chain recombines TRBV5-1 with TRBJ2-1; TRBD1 matches 7 bases. Germline V CDR1 and CDR2: SGHRS, YFSETQ. This CDR3 spans 15 amino acids. As DNA, the CDR3 is TGCGCCAGCACCTTGGCCAGGGACAGATACAATGAGCAGTTCTTC. It specifies CASTLARDRYNEQFF.

This chain uses TRBV9 with TRBJ2-5; 8 bases match TRBD2. The CDR3 totals 15 residues. With 0 bases clipped from V and 11 bases from J, the junction kept 12 bases outside the gene matches. CDR1 and CDR2 (germline): SGDLS, YYNGEE. The CDR3 sequence: CASSVVGGLDNEQYF. The CDR3 coding sequence is TGTGCCAGCAGCGTAGTGGGGGGACTAGACAATGAGCAGTACTTC.

This clonotype was recorded at least ten times. Written as DNA, the CDR3 is TGTGCCAGCAGCTTACTGGTGGATACGCAGTATTTT. Protein sequence: CASSLLVDTQYF. V usage is TRBV7-2 and J usage is TRBJ2-3; D uncertain. Germline V lookup: CDR1 SGHTA, CDR2 FQGNSA. V lost 2 bases, J lost 6 bases, and 6 bases lay in between. This CDR3 region has 12 residues.

The V gene is TRBV10-3, the J gene TRBJ2-3; the D gene is possibly TRBD2 (6 bases). CDR3 length equals 15 residues. V lost 4 bases and J lost 0, with 11 bases in between. Germline CDR1 and CDR2: ENHRY and SYGVKD. CDR3 region: CAISGIAASTDTQYF. CDR3 coding DNA: TGTGCCATCAGTGGGATAGCGGCTAGCACAGATACGCAGTATTTT.